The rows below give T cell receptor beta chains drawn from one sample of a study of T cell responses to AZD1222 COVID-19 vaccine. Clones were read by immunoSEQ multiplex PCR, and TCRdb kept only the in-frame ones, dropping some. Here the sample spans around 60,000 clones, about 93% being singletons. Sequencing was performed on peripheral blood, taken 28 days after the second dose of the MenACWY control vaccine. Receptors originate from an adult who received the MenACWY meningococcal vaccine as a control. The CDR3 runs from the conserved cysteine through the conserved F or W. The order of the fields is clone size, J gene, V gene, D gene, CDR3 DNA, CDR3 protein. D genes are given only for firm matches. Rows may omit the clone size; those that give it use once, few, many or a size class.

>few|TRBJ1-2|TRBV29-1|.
TGCAGCGCGGGGGACCGACTTAATTATGGCTACACCTTC
CSAGDRLNYGYTF
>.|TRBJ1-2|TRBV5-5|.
TGTGCCAGCAGCCGACCTCTCGGAGGCTACACCTTC
CASSRPLGGYTF
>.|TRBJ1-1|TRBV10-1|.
TGCGCCAGCAGTGTTCGCTCGAACACTGAAGCTTTCTTT
CASSVRSNTEAFF
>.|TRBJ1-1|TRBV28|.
TGTGCCACCTCGGGGTCTTGGGACACTGAAGCTTTCTTT
CATSGSWDTEAFF
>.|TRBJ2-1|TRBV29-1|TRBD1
TGCAGCGTTGGACCCGAAACCGGGACAGGTCACCACAATGAGCAGTTCTTC
CSVGPETGTGHHNEQFF
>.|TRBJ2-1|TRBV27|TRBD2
TGTGCCTCCGATTGGAGCGGGGATGGTCTTCCGCAGTTCTTC
CASDWSGDGLPQFF
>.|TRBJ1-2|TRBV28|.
TGTGCCAGCAGTTTAGTTAACGGTCAGGGCGGCTACACCTTC
CASSLVNGQGGYTF
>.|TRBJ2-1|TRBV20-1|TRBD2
TGCAGTGCTAGTAGCGGGAGCTCCTACAATGAGCAGTTCTTC
CSASSGSSYNEQFF
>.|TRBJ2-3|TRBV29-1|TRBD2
TGCAGCGGGGCCGGGACTAGCGAAAATCGGGGTGTCACAGATACGCAGTATTTT
CSGAGTSENRGVTDTQYF
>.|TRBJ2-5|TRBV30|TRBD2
TGTGCCTGGAGTGTTAACCTAGCGGGAGGAGAGACCCAGTACTTC
CAWSVNLAGGETQYF
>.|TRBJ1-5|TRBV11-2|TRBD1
TGTGCCAGCAGCTTAGGTGGAGGGGGCTCTCAGCCCCAGCATTTT
CASSLGGGGSQPQHF
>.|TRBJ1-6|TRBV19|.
TGTGCCAGTAGCGGGGGAGGCGACAATTCACCCCTCCACTTT
CASSGGGDNSPLHF
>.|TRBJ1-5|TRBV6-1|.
TGTGCCAGCAGTGATAGGGTAAGGTATCAGCCCCAGCATTTT
CASSDRVRYQPQHF
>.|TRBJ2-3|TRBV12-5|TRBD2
TGTGCTAGTGGTTTGGTGATAGCGGGGTTTCGGGATACGCAGTATTTT
CASGLVIAGFRDTQYF
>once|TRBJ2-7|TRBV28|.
TGTGCCAGCAGCCGGGACGGAACCTACGAGCAGTACTTC
CASSRDGTYEQYF
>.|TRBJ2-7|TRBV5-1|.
TGCGCCAGCAGCCCGGATGGGGATTCCTACGAGCAGTACTTC
CASSPDGDSYEQYF
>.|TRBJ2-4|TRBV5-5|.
TGTGCCAGCAGCTTCCCTGGGGGGGCGGCGTACTTC
CASSFPGGAAYF
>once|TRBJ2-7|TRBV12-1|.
TGTGCCAGCAGCTTAGGACAGGGTTGCTACGAGCAGTACTTC
CASSLGQGCYEQYF
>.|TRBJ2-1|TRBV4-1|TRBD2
TGCGCCAGCAGCCAGGACCCCGGGACTAGATACAATGAGCAGTTCTTC
CASSQDPGTRYNEQFF
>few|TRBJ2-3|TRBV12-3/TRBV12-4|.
TGTGCCAGCAGTTCAGTCACAGATACGCAGTATTTT
CASSSVTDTQYF
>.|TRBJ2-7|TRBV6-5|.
TGTGCCGGGGGTAACTACTACGAGCAGTACTTC
CAGGNYYEQYF
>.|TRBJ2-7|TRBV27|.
TGTGCCAGCAGTCCCCCGGGACCCACCTACGAGCAGTACTTC
CASSPPGPTYEQYF
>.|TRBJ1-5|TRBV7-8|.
TGTGCCAGCAGCTTCGACATAAGGGGTAGCAATCAGCCCCAGCATTTT
CASSFDIRGSNQPQHF
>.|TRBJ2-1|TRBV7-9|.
TGTGCCAGCAGCTTCCGACCACAGGATGAGCAGTTCTTC
CASSFRPQDEQFF
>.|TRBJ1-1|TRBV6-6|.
TGTGCCAGCAGTTACGTGATGAACACTGAAGCTTTCTTT
CASSYVMNTEAFF
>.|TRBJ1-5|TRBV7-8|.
TGTGCCAGCAGCCCACAGAAGAATCAGCCCCAGCATTTT
CASSPQKNQPQHF
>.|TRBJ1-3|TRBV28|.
TGTGCCAGCAGTCACATAATGGACACCATATATTTT
CASSHIMDTIYF
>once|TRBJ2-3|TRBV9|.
TGTGCCAGCAGCGACACAGATACGCAGTATTTT
CASSDTDTQYF
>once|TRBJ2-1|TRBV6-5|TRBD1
TGTGCCAGCACCTTTGGGGACAGGGAGGTTGGTGAGCAGTTCTTC
CASTFGDREVGEQFF
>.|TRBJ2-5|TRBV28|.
TGTGCCAGCAGTTCCGGGGCCAGGGAATTTGAGGAGACCCAGTACTTC
CASSSGAREFEETQYF
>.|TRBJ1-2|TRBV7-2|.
TGTGCCAGCTTAGGCGGGGAGAGCGCTAACTATGGCTACACCTTC
CASLGGESANYGYTF
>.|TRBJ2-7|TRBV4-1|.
TGCGCCAGCAGCCATACACGGGGAAGCGAGCAGTACTTC
CASSHTRGSEQYF
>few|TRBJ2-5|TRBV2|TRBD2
TGTGCCAGCAGTGAAACCCCTCGCGGGAGCGGGGAGACCCAGTACTTC
CASSETPRGSGETQYF